Below, 32 T cell receptor beta chains from the same sample are listed, as sequenced in a study of OX40 agonist ivuxolimab in advanced cancers. Clones were read by immunoSEQ multiplex PCR, and TCRdb kept only the in-frame ones, dropping some. The repertoire holds 23,000 or so clones, with roughly nine tenths as singletons. The sequences come from CD4+ or CD8+ T cells sorted from blood, collected in a trial of the OX40 agonist ivuxolimab. The receptors here all came from an adult with an advanced solid tumor such as melanoma, head and neck, liver or kidney cancer.

This clone was recorded only once. The chain combines TRBV5-1 with TRBJ1-3; no firm D call. The CDR3 covers 14 residues. The germline CDR1 and CDR2 sequences are SGHRS and YFSETQ. V lost 7 bases to trimming and J lost 0 bases, with 11 bases between them. CDR3 nucleotide sequence: TGCGCCAGCCATCCTGGGAACTCTGGAAACACCATATATTTT. Translated: CASHPGNSGNTIYF.

This chain joins TRBV5-6 and TRBJ2-7; no firm D call. Germline CDR1 is SGHDT and CDR2 is YYEEEE. V was trimmed by 0 bases and J by 6 bases, leaving 10 bases between them. The CDR3 loop spans 13 amino acids. CDR3 in amino acids: CASSLVRTVEQYF. In DNA form, the CDR3 reads TGTGCCAGCAGCTTGGTAAGGACGGTCGAGCAGTACTTC.

The V gene is TRBV30, the J gene TRBJ1-2; D may be TRBD1 (6 bases). Looked up from germline, CDR1 is GTSNPN and CDR2 is SVGIG (reference sequence). The V end lost 7 bases, the J end lost 2 bases, and 14 bases lay between the germline ends. CDR3 length: 13 residues. Here the CDR3 reads CASGRGLNYGYTF. The CDR3 DNA sequence: TGTGCCTCTGGAAGGGGGTTGAACTATGGCTACACCTTC.

This chain links TRBV29-1 with TRBJ2-5, with D unresolved. This CDR3 is 11 amino acids long. Germline V CDR1 and CDR2: SQVTM, ANQGSEA. V was cut by 4 bases and J by 2 bases, with 5 bases left in between. CDR3 sequence: CSVARQETQYF. As DNA, the CDR3 is TGCAGCGTTGCCAGACAAGAGACCCAGTACTTC.

The chain employs TRBV20-1 and TRBJ2-1; D gene unclear. Germline V gene sequence: CDR1 DFQATT, CDR2 SNEGSKA (reference sequence). V was cut by 3 bases and J by 8 bases, with 8 bases left in between. The CDR3 spans 11 residues. The CDR3 nucleotides read TGCAGTGCTAGGGTAGGCGATGAGCAGTTCTTC. It codes for CSARVGDEQFF.

V and J are TRBV7-8 and TRBJ2-1; D might be TRBD1 or TRBD2, each matching 5 bases. Trimming left V 2 bases short and J 3 bases short, with 17 bases between. Germline V gene sequence: CDR1 SGHVS, CDR2 FQNEAQ. The CDR3 is 17 residues long. CDR3 region: CASSLKPGLADYNEQFF. As DNA, the CDR3 is TGTGCCAGCAGCTTAAAGCCAGGGCTAGCCGACTACAATGAGCAGTTCTTC.

This clone was counted once. The chain carries TRBV12-5 and TRBJ2-3; 11 bases fit TRBD2. J gave up 1 base and V 1 base, and 4 bases lay outside the gene matches. Germline lookup yields CDR1 LGHNT and CDR2 FRNRAP. The CDR3 is 17 residues long. CDR3 region: CASGLGLAGGGTDTQYF. As DNA, the CDR3 is TGTGCTAGTGGTTTGGGCCTAGCGGGAGGCGGCACAGATACGCAGTATTTT.

The gene calls are TRBV6-1 and TRBJ2-7; 7 positions agree with TRBD1. The germline V gene encodes CDR1 MNHNS and CDR2 SASEGT. The CDR3 is 13 residues long. V dropped 11 bases and J dropped 5; count of bases not matched to a gene: 12. CDR3: CAVSRGTQDEQYF. The CDR3 nucleotides are TGTGCCGTTTCCAGGGGGACACAGGACGAGCAGTACTTC.

J is TRBJ2-7 and V is TRBV2, with TRBD1 matching 10 bases. The CDR3 is made up of 14 amino acids. V lost 6 bases to trimming and J lost 3 bases; unmatched junction nucleotides: 5. Looked up from germline, CDR1 is SNHLY and CDR2 is FYNNEI. The CDR3 is CASRYRDRGYEQYF. Here the CDR3 DNA reads TGTGCCAGCAGGTACCGGGACAGGGGCTACGAGCAGTACTTC. The full variable domain, with the rest looked up from reference TRBV2 and TRBJ2-7, is EPEVTQTPSHQVTQMGQEVILRCVPISNHLYFYWYRQILGQKVEFLVSFYNNEISEKSEIFDDQFSVERPDGSNFTLKIRSTKLEDSAMYFCASRYRDRGYEQYFGPGTRLTVT.

V is TRBV10-3 and J is TRBJ2-5; no clear D. The V gene lost 2 bases and the J gene lost 0 bases, with 7 bases spanning the gap. The CDR3 runs 14 residues. The germline V gene encodes CDR1 ENHRY and CDR2 SYGVKD. CDR3 bases: TGTGCCATCAGTGAGGGGTACGACCAAGAGACCCAGTACTTC. Its translation is CAISEGYDQETQYF.

The CDR3 sequence is CAAFYSGANVLTF. The CDR3 nucleotides are TGTGCCGCCTTCTACTCTGGGGCCAACGTCCTGACTTTC. V is TRBV5-4 and J is TRBJ2-6; D unresolved. Trimming took off 10 bases at V and 0 bases at J, with 8 bases between the two ends. Germline V gene lookup returns CDR1 SGHNT and CDR2 YYREEE (reference sequence). The CDR3 has 13 residues. The complete variable domain, with remaining parts taken from reference TRBV5-4 and TRBJ2-6, reads ETGVTQSPTHLIKTRGQQVTLRCSSQSGHNTVSWYQQALGQGPQFIFQYYREEENGRGNFPPRFSGLQFPNYSSELNVNALELDDSALYLCAAFYSGANVLTFGAGSRLTVL.

A note on this clone: At one end the junction does not follow the germline gene, possibly because of a read error. The genes are TRBV5-4 and TRBJ1-3; 7 bases map to TRBD1. This CDR3 is built from 15 residues. Germline V lookup: CDR1 SGHNT, CDR2 YYREEE (reference sequence). CDR3: CASSRDRVSGDTIYF. The CDR3 DNA reads as TGTGCCAGCAGCCGAGACAGGGTCTCTGGAGACACCATATATTTT.

The chain joins TRBV6-6 to TRBJ2-7, with TRBD1 identical over 7 bases. This CDR3 is 16 amino acids long. The V segment lost 4 bases and the J segment 0 bases; nucleotides outside the gene matches: 9. Germline CDR1 reads MNHNY; CDR2 reads SVGAGI (reference sequence). CDR3 sequence: CASSSRPTGFSYEQYF. Here the CDR3 DNA reads TGTGCCAGCAGTTCCCGTCCGACAGGGTTCTCCTACGAGCAGTACTTC.

This rearrangement joins TRBV11-2 to TRBJ2-5; no clear D gene. V was trimmed by 7 bases and J by 6 bases, leaving 21 bases between them. Germline CDR1 reads SGHAT; CDR2 reads FQNNGV. The CDR3 has 15 amino acids. CDR3 in amino acids: CASTPISGRRKTQYF. In nucleotides, the CDR3 is TGTGCCAGCACCCCCATCTCTGGTAGGCGAAAGACCCAGTACTTC.

The DNA for the CDR3 is TGCGCCAGCAGCTTGGACCTCTTGAACACTGAAGCTTTCTTT. The encoded protein is CASSLDLLNTEAFF. The chain carries TRBV5-1 and TRBJ1-1; D is undetermined. CDR1 SGHRS and CDR2 YFSETQ come from the germline V gene. V was cut by 0 bases and J by 0 bases, with 6 bases left in between. This CDR3 spans 14 amino acids.

This clone was recorded a few times. The rearrangement links TRBV4-2 to TRBJ1-5; 8 nucleotides align to TRBD1. The germline V gene has CDR1 LGHNA and CDR2 YNFKEQ. The CDR3 has 15 residues. The trim removed 3 bases at V and 7 bases at J, leaving 8 bases unmatched. The CDR3 nucleotides are TGTGCCAGCAGCCAGCCTGGACAGGGCGGACAGCCCCAGCATTTT. Residues: CASSQPGQGGQPQHF.

The rearrangement uses TRBV19 and TRBJ2-7; D not certain. This CDR3 is built from 13 residues. The germline V gene encodes CDR1 LNHDA and CDR2 SQIVND (reference sequence). Trimming removed 5 bases from V and 7 bases from J, with 15 bases in between. CDR3 nucleotide sequence: TGTGCCAGTAGTGGGCAGCTTACCCAAGAGCAGTACTTC. Its translation is CASSGQLTQEQYF. Using reference TRBV19 and TRBJ2-7 for the parts outside the CDR3, the full variable domain is DGGITQSPKYLFRKEGQNVTLSCEQNLNHDAMYWYRQDPGQGLRLIYYSQIVNDFQKGDIAEGYSVSREKKESFPLTVTSAQKNPTAFYLCASSGQLTQEQYFGPGTRLTVT.

This sequence joins TRBV10-3 and TRBJ1-6; no reliable D call. CDR1 is ENHRY and CDR2 is SYGVKD in the germline V gene. The CDR3 spans 15 residues. Trimming stripped 10 bases from V and 0 bases from J, with 13 bases between. The CDR3 DNA reads TGTGCCACCAATTGGGAGAGCTCCTATAATTCACCCCTCCACTTT. Protein sequence: CATNWESSYNSPLHF.

The chain uses TRBV2 and TRBJ2-7, with D perhaps matching TRBD1 (5 bases). The V end was cut by 5 bases, the J end by 5 bases, with 10 bases between. This CDR3 is built from 12 residues. Germline V gives CDR1 SNHLY, CDR2 FYNNEI. The CDR3 is CASSYTGDEQYF. CDR3 sequence (DNA): TGTGCCAGCAGTTACACAGGAGACGAGCAGTACTTC.

This sequence joins TRBV30 and TRBJ1-1; no firm D call. This CDR3 region has 12 residues. Germline lookup yields CDR1 GTSNPN and CDR2 SVGIG (reference sequence). V was shortened by 2 bases and J by 2 bases, with 6 bases between the two germline ends. The CDR3 spells CAWSRHNTEAFF. The CDR3 DNA sequence: TGTGCCTGGAGTCGACATAACACTGAAGCTTTCTTT.

This chain uses TRBV6-5 with TRBJ2-7; tentatively, D is TRBD2 (6 bases). The CDR3 totals 13 residues. V lost 5 bases to trimming and J lost 2 bases, with 10 bases between them. In germline, CDR1 is MNHEY, CDR2 SVGAGI. CDR3 bases: TGTGCCAGCAGTCCCCCGGGAGCCTACGAGCAGTACTTC. Amino acid sequence: CASSPPGAYEQYF.

J is TRBJ2-1 and V is TRBV7-9; D gene uncertain. The CDR3 totals 13 residues. V lost 5 bases and J lost 9, with 14 bases in between. Germline loops: CDR1 SEHNR, CDR2 FQNEAQ (reference sequence). DNA for the CDR3: TGTGCCAGCAGCCCACCCCTCGAAGGTGAGCAGTTCTTC. This codes for CASSPPLEGEQFF.

The chain couples TRBV5-1 to TRBJ1-6; 10 positions match TRBD1. The CDR3 has 16 amino acids. The germline CDR1 and CDR2 sequences are SGHRS and YFSETQ. The V segment lost 0 bases and the J segment 7 bases; nucleotides outside the gene matches: 4. Written as DNA, the CDR3 is TGCGCCAGCAGCTTGGGAGGGACAGGGGCAAATTCACCCCTCCACTTT. This codes for CASSLGGTGANSPLHF.

This clone was seen a few times. The chain couples TRBV5-4 to TRBJ2-1, with D tentatively TRBD1 (5 bases). Trimming took 2 bases from V and 7 from J, leaving 16 bases between them. Per germline, CDR1 SGHNT and CDR2 YYREEE (reference sequence). This CDR3 has 15 residues. Written as DNA, the CDR3 is TGTGCCAGCAGCTTCCTCGACCAGGGTAGTAATGAGCAGTTCTTC. Protein: CASSFLDQGSNEQFF.

The CDR3 region has the DNA TGTGCCAGCAGTCCGGGGGGACTAGCGGGGGAGGGGCAAGAGACCCAGTACTTC. This gives the protein CASSPGGLAGEGQETQYF. This chain joins TRBV28 and TRBJ2-5, with 14 bases lining up with TRBD2. J lost 2 bases, V lost 5 bases, and 10 bases had no gene match. Looked up from germline, CDR1 is MDHEN and CDR2 is SYDVKM. The CDR3 is 18 amino acids. The variable domain in full, completed from reference TRBV28 and TRBJ2-5, reads DVKVTQSSRYLVKRTGEKVFLECVQDMDHENMFWYRQDPGLGLRLIYFSYDVKMKEKGDIPEGYSVSREKKERFSLILESASTNQTSMYLCASSPGGLAGEGQETQYFGPGTRLLVL.

The genes are TRBV12-5 and TRBJ2-3, with 7 bases aligning to TRBD2. V was pared by 2 bases and J by 2 bases, with 10 bases of the junction left unmatched. Germline CDR1 is LGHNT and CDR2 is FRNRAP. The CDR3 is 17 amino acids. CDR3 DNA sequence: TGTGCTAGTGGTTTGCGAAGGGCCCAGCGGGACACAGATACGCAGTATTTT. Its protein product is CASGLRRAQRDTDTQYF.

The chain carries TRBV28 and TRBJ2-5, with 8 bases matching TRBD2. Per germline, CDR1 MDHEN and CDR2 SYDVKM. The CDR3 has 13 residues. V lost 6 bases and J lost 5; bases outside the gene matches: 5. CDR3 nucleotides: TGTGCCAGCAGCCCCGGGGGGGCGGAGACCCAGTACTTC. Translation: CASSPGGAETQYF.

In regard to this clone: One end of the junction fails to match germline, which may point to a read error. The chain combines TRBV7-6 with TRBJ2-5, with TRBD2 matching 14 bases. Germline V gene lookup returns CDR1 SGHVS and CDR2 FNYEAQ. The CDR3 covers 18 residues. The CDR3 DNA is TGTGCCAGCAGCTCTGGACTAGCGGGGGGACCCCCTGGAGAGACCCGGTACTTC. It specifies CASSSGLAGGPPGETRYF. Looking up the rest from reference TRBV7-6 and TRBJ2-5 gives the full variable domain: GAGVSQSPRYKVTKRGQDVALRCDPISGHVSLYWYRQALGQGPEFLTYFNYEAQQDKSGLPNDRFSAERPEGSISTLTIQRTEQRDSAMYRCASSSGLAGGPPGETRYFGPGTRLLVL.

The rearrangement uses TRBV19 and TRBJ1-6; 7 bases are shared with TRBD1. From germline, CDR1 is LNHDA and CDR2 SQIVND (reference sequence). CDR3 length equals 13 residues. Trimming took 10 bases from V and 6 from J; bases not matched to a gene: 6. CDR3 sequence reads: CATKGASNSPLHF. CDR3 nucleotide sequence: TGTGCCACTAAGGGGGCAAGTAATTCACCCCTCCACTTT.

This clone was observed a few times. The chain uses TRBV19 and TRBJ2-5; D is possibly TRBD1 or TRBD2 (5 bases each). Germline V gene lookup returns CDR1 LNHDA and CDR2 SQIVND (reference sequence). The CDR3 sequence is 13 residues long. V shed 6 bases and J shed 2 bases, with 10 bases lying between them. CDR3 protein: CASSPGRQETQYF. The CDR3 DNA follows: TGTGCCAGTAGCCCGGGACGGCAAGAGACCCAGTACTTC. The variable domain in full, with the rest retrieved from reference TRBV19 and TRBJ2-5, is DGGITQSPKYLFRKEGQNVTLSCEQNLNHDAMYWYRQDPGQGLRLIYYSQIVNDFQKGDIAEGYSVSREKKESFPLTVTSAQKNPTAFYLCASSPGRQETQYFGPGTRLLVL.

The rearrangement uses TRBV4-3 and TRBJ2-7; no definite D call. Trimming left V 6 bases short and J 4 bases short, with 10 bases between. Germline-derived CDR1 and CDR2 are LGHNA and YSLEER. The CDR3 extends over 12 amino acids. The CDR3 sequence is CASSEAVYEQYF. The CDR3 coding sequence is TGCGCCAGCAGTGAGGCCGTATACGAGCAGTACTTC.

The chain's CDR3 is CASSKGPYEQYF. The CDR3 bases are TGCGCCAGCAGCAAAGGGCCCTACGAGCAGTACTTC. The chain carries TRBV10-2 and TRBJ2-7; no firm D call. Per the germline V gene, CDR1 is WSHSY and CDR2 is SAAADI. Deletions cut 6 bases from V and 2 bases from J, with 8 bases between. There are 12 residues in the CDR3.